These T cell receptor beta chains were read from a single sample in a study of cytomegalovirus exposure and HLA in healthy donors. Repertoires were generated with immunoSEQ multiplex PCR, while TCRdb's copy carries only in-frame clones and drops some. Among around 100,000 clones listed, over 60% were seen once. Sequencing used PBMCs. The receptor source for this set is a man aged 30-40 years in good health and CMV-seropositive. Both conserved end residues are part of each CDR3. D genes are given only for firm matches. For some rows the clone size is stated as once, few or many, or as a class when expanded; others skip it.

V gene: TRBV30
J gene: TRBJ1-1
clone size: -
D gene: -
CDR3 length: 12
CDR3 protein: CAWSSENTEAFF
CDR3 DNA: TGTGCCTGGAGTTCAGAGAACACTGAAGCTTTCTTT

V gene: TRBV2
J gene: TRBJ2-7
clone size: few
D gene: TRBD2
CDR3 length: 12
CDR3 protein: CASAGGAYEQYF
CDR3 DNA: TGTGCAAGCGCCGGGGGGGCGTACGAGCAGTACTTC

V gene: TRBV19
J gene: TRBJ1-4
clone size: -
D gene: -
CDR3 length: 14
CDR3 protein: CASISGQRNEKLFF
CDR3 DNA: TGTGCCAGTATCTCCGGACAGCGTAATGAAAAACTGTTTTTT

V gene: TRBV5-4
J gene: TRBJ1-3
clone size: -
D gene: -
CDR3 length: 14
CDR3 protein: CASSLISGENTIYF
CDR3 DNA: TGTGCCAGCAGCTTGATTTCCGGGGAGAACACCATATATTTT

V gene: TRBV7-9
J gene: TRBJ2-3
clone size: -
D gene: -
CDR3 length: 16
CDR3 protein: CASSLLALSSTDTQYF
CDR3 DNA: TGTGCCAGCAGCTTACTAGCGCTCTCTAGCACAGATACGCAGTATTTT

V gene: TRBV13
J gene: TRBJ2-5
clone size: -
D gene: TRBD1
CDR3 length: 14
CDR3 protein: CASSLGTGDETQYF
CDR3 DNA: TGTGCCAGCAGCTTGGGGACAGGGGATGAGACCCAGTACTTC

V gene: TRBV7-2
J gene: TRBJ2-3
clone size: once
D gene: TRBD2
CDR3 length: 15
CDR3 protein: CASSYGTSGGSTQYF
CDR3 DNA: TGTGCCAGCAGCTACGGGACTAGCGGGGGTTCGACGCAGTATTTT

V gene: TRBV4-2
J gene: TRBJ1-1
clone size: -
D gene: TRBD1
CDR3 length: 16
CDR3 protein: CASSQWTGEMNTEAFF
CDR3 DNA: TGTGCCAGCAGCCAGTGGACAGGAGAAATGAACACTGAAGCTTTCTTT

V gene: TRBV15
J gene: TRBJ2-5
clone size: few
D gene: -
CDR3 length: 15
CDR3 protein: CATSSPGGAQETQYF
CDR3 DNA: TGTGCCACCAGCAGTCCCGGAGGGGCCCAAGAGACCCAGTACTTC

V gene: TRBV14
J gene: TRBJ2-2
clone size: -
D gene: -
CDR3 length: 15
CDR3 protein: CASSQEEWYTGELFF
CDR3 DNA: TGTGCCAGCAGCCAAGAGGAGTGGTACACCGGGGAGCTGTTTTTT

V gene: TRBV6-1
J gene: TRBJ1-5
clone size: few
D gene: -
CDR3 length: 11
CDR3 protein: CASTSPRPQHF
CDR3 DNA: TGTGCCAGCACCTCCCCTAGGCCCCAGCATTTT

V gene: TRBV5-8
J gene: TRBJ2-7
clone size: -
D gene: -
CDR3 length: 15
CDR3 protein: CASSQNSGQDYEQYF
CDR3 DNA: TGTGCCAGCAGCCAGAATAGCGGACAGGACTACGAGCAGTACTTC

V gene: TRBV5-1
J gene: TRBJ1-3
clone size: -
D gene: -
CDR3 length: 13
CDR3 protein: CASSFGAGNTIYF
CDR3 DNA: TGCGCCAGCAGCTTCGGTGCTGGAAACACCATATATTTT

V gene: TRBV11-2
J gene: TRBJ1-1
clone size: -
D gene: TRBD1
CDR3 length: 13
CDR3 protein: CASTTGGAREAFF
CDR3 DNA: TGTGCCAGCACCACAGGGGGGGCAAGAGAAGCTTTCTTT

V gene: TRBV5-4
J gene: TRBJ1-1
clone size: -
D gene: -
CDR3 length: 14
CDR3 protein: CASSLWASGTEAFF
CDR3 DNA: TGTGCCAGCAGCTTGTGGGCTTCGGGAACTGAAGCTTTCTTT

V gene: TRBV2
J gene: TRBJ2-3
clone size: -
D gene: -
CDR3 length: 14
CDR3 protein: CASTTQGVADTQYF
CDR3 DNA: TGTGCCAGTACCACCCAGGGTGTGGCAGATACGCAGTATTTT

V gene: TRBV4-3
J gene: TRBJ1-2
clone size: -
D gene: TRBD1
CDR3 length: 14
CDR3 protein: CASSRTGSNYGYTF
CDR3 DNA: TGCGCCAGCAGCAGGACAGGCTCTAACTATGGCTACACCTTC

V gene: TRBV5-1
J gene: TRBJ1-1
clone size: -
D gene: TRBD1
CDR3 length: 15
CDR3 protein: CASSPGRTGGAEAFF
CDR3 DNA: TGCGCCAGCAGCCCAGGACGGACAGGGGGCGCTGAAGCTTTCTTT

V gene: TRBV7-9
J gene: TRBJ1-2
clone size: -
D gene: -
CDR3 length: 15
CDR3 protein: CSSSPRQLDNYGYTF
CDR3 DNA: TGTTCCAGCAGCCCCCGACAGCTTGATAACTATGGCTACACCTTC

V gene: TRBV5-1
J gene: TRBJ1-4
clone size: -
D gene: -
CDR3 length: 14
CDR3 protein: CASSLLTGFEKLFF
CDR3 DNA: TGCGCCAGCAGCTTGCTTACAGGATTTGAAAAACTGTTTTTT

V gene: TRBV28
J gene: TRBJ1-2
clone size: -
D gene: TRBD1
CDR3 length: 14
CDR3 protein: CASSLPDRGYGYTF
CDR3 DNA: TGTGCCAGCAGTTTACCCGACAGGGGCTATGGCTACACCTTC

V gene: TRBV7-9
J gene: TRBJ1-4
clone size: once
D gene: TRBD1
CDR3 length: 16
CDR3 protein: CASSPLGTGGGEKLFF
CDR3 DNA: TGTGCCAGCAGCCCCCTGGGGACAGGGGGAGGCGAAAAACTGTTTTTT

V gene: TRBV7-2
J gene: TRBJ2-1
clone size: -
D gene: -
CDR3 length: 17
CDR3 protein: CASSLGAGIGSYNEQFF
CDR3 DNA: TGTGCCAGCAGCTTAGGGGCGGGGATCGGCTCCTACAATGAGCAGTTCTTC

V gene: TRBV9
J gene: TRBJ2-3
clone size: few
D gene: -
CDR3 length: 13
CDR3 protein: CASSVIGTDTQYF
CDR3 DNA: TGTGCCAGCAGCGTAATCGGGACAGATACGCAGTATTTT

V gene: TRBV10-2
J gene: TRBJ1-5
clone size: -
D gene: -
CDR3 length: 15
CDR3 protein: CASSEGVQGGQPQHF
CDR3 DNA: TGCGCCAGCAGTGAAGGGGTACAGGGTGGTCAGCCCCAGCATTTT